This T cell receptor beta chain was captured by sequencing in a study of identical twins. Healthy Caucasians made up all donors. A single record per CDR3 protein comes from TCRdb applying MiXCR to the 5' RACE reads. The table has a few hundred thousand distinct CDR3 sequences, 12% seen once. This clonotype was observed a handful of times. Antigen specificity is unknown. Findings of the study overall: Out-of-frame beta chain sequences displayed weaker excess sharing between twins. The study reached conclusions through statistical analysis that was cross-sectional, not following the same donors. Models underestimated out-of-frame TCR alpha sharing in monozygotic twins.

This sample was also put to use in a study of yellow fever vaccine responses in identical twins.

Sequenced: memory (CD45RO+) T cells sorted from blood. The receptor was isolated from a woman aged 18-29 years in good health.

The CDR3 region is CASRLRQQETQYF. Here the CDR3 DNA reads TGTGCCAGCAGGCTTAGACAGCAAGAGACCCAGTACTTC. J is TRBJ2-5 and V is TRBV6-6; D is possibly TRBD1 (5 bases). V dropped 6 bases and J dropped 2 bases, with 10 bases sitting between them. Looked up from germline, CDR1 is MNHNY and CDR2 is SVGAGI (reference sequence). The CDR3 runs 13 residues.